The 25 T cell receptor beta chains below come from one sample, sequenced in a study of T cell repertoires in cytomegalovirus infection. TCRdb passed the reads through MiXCR, listing each CDR3 protein once. The repertoire holds approximately 400,000 distinct CDR3 sequences, with roughly 31% as singletons. The source material was PBMCs. The receptors originated from a human donor in good health (CMV status not recorded). Some clones in this sample may be carry-over from other donors' samples.

This chain connects TRBV5-4 to TRBJ1-1; D is unresolved. The CDR3 is made up of 15 amino acids. The germline V gene encodes CDR1 SGHNT and CDR2 YYREEE (reference sequence). V was clipped by 0 bases and J by 7 bases, with 16 bases between them. The CDR3 is CASSLGTGFRSEAFF. Here the CDR3 DNA reads TGTGCCAGCAGCTTGGGTACGGGATTTCGGAGTGAAGCTTTCTTT.

This clonotype was detected only once. The chain is built from TRBV28 and TRBJ2-4; D is perhaps TRBD1 (6 bases). Trimming pared 5 bases from V and 8 bases from J, leaving 22 bases between. The length of the CDR3 is 16 residues. CDR1 is MDHEN, CDR2 SYDVKM, per germline. The DNA for the CDR3 is TGTGCCAGCAGTCCAGGACAGAAACCTCCTTTGCACATTCAGTACTTC. This codes for CASSPGQKPPLHIQYF.

The chain recombines TRBV4-3 with TRBJ2-5; D not certain. Germline assignment: CDR1 LGHNA and CDR2 YSLEER. Trimming took off 1 base at V and 1 base at J, with 4 bases between the two ends. CDR3 length equals 13 residues. This CDR3 reads CASSQVAQETQYF. DNA of the CDR3: TGCGCCAGCAGCCAAGTTGCCCAAGAGACCCAGTACTTC.

With regard to this clonotype: A much larger clone sits a single nucleotide away, making a read error possible. Here the CDR3 omits its conserved ending phenylalanine or tryptophan, so a read error is the likely source. This sequence joins TRBV10-3 and TRBJ1-2; D remains unclear. V lost 4 bases and J lost 7, with 13 bases in between. This CDR3 is 13 amino acids long. Germline lookup yields CDR1 ENHRY and CDR2 SYGVKD. CDR3 bases: TGTGCCATCAGTGGGACGTGGTCGTTTGGCTACACCTTA. This translates into CAISGTWSFGYTL.

This chain connects TRBV19 to TRBJ2-2; 7 bases match TRBD2. This CDR3 comprises 15 residues. The germline gives CDR1 LNHDA, CDR2 SQIVND (reference sequence). Trimming removed 6 bases from V and 3 bases from J; junction bases left unmatched: 7. DNA for the CDR3: TGTGCCAGTAGACCGTTCCTAGCGGACACCGGGGAGCTGTTTTTT. Its protein is CASRPFLADTGELFF.

The rearrangement joins TRBV6-5 to TRBJ1-5; 8 nucleotides agree with TRBD1. Germline CDR1 MNHEY, CDR2 SVGAGI. This CDR3 is built from 14 residues. V gave up 3 bases and J gave up 7 bases; unmatched junction bases: 5. The CDR3 protein is CASSYSGGIQPQHF. CDR3 DNA: TGTGCCAGCAGTTATTCAGGGGGCATACAGCCCCAGCATTTT.

This clonotype was picked up a small number of times. For the CDR3, the DNA is TGCAGTGCACGGGTGGACAGTACGTACTATGGCTACACCTTC. Translating gives CSARVDSTYYGYTF. The gene calls are TRBV20-1 and TRBJ1-2, with D perhaps TRBD1 (6 bases). Germline CDR1 DFQATT, CDR2 SNEGSKA (reference sequence). This CDR3 spans 14 amino acids. Trimming took 6 bases from V and 3 from J, leaving 17 bases between them.

This chain joins TRBV15 and TRBJ2-2, with D unclear. Trimming removed 0 bases at V and 1 base at J, with 9 bases between. The CDR3 is 16 residues long. Germline V gene data show CDR1 as LNHNV and CDR2 as YYDKDF (reference sequence). CDR3 loop: CATSRDRSGNTGELFF. The CDR3, as DNA: TGTGCCACCAGCAGAGATCGTTCGGGGAACACCGGGGAGCTGTTTTTT.

The V call is TRBV12-3 or TRBV12-4, the J call TRBJ2-7, with 7 bases matching TRBD1. Trimming at V came to 6 bases and at J to 5 bases, leaving 7 bases not matched to a gene. The length of the CDR3 is 13 residues. CDR3 region: CASRSDRANEQYF. CDR3 nucleotides: TGTGCCAGCAGGTCAGACAGGGCCAACGAGCAGTACTTC.

Many counts were recorded for this clonotype. The chain is built from TRBV6-1 and TRBJ1-2, with D maybe TRBD1 (6 bases). Germline V CDR1 and CDR2: MNHNS, SASEGT. Trimming removed 9 bases from V and 4 bases from J, with 33 bases in between. The CDR3 spans 19 residues. The CDR3 DNA sequence: TGTGCCAGTCTCAATGGCTCCAGGGGCGACCGCCGGAGTGGCTATGGCTACACCTTC. It yields the protein CASLNGSRGDRRSGYGYTF.

In this sample, this clonotype turned up a few times. The chain has TRBV12-3 or TRBV12-4 and TRBJ2-5; no clear D. V was pared by 2 bases and J by 0 bases, with 7 bases between. This CDR3 is built from 14 residues. Here the CDR3 reads CASSLTANQETQYF. The CDR3 DNA follows: TGTGCCAGCAGTTTAACGGCCAACCAAGAGACCCAGTACTTC.

Notes on this clonotype: Sequence at one end of the junction differs from germline and may be a read error. This sequence joins TRBV4-1 and TRBJ1-1; weak D call: TRBD1 (6 bases). The CDR3 loop spans 18 amino acids. CDR1 and CDR2 (germline): MGHRA, YSYEKL. CDR3: CASSLLGRGIMLNTVAFF. CDR3 DNA sequence: TGCGCCAGCAGCCTCCTCGGCAGGGGCATTATGTTGAACACTGTAGCTTTCTTT.

This clonotype was seen only a few times. The rearrangement joins TRBV2 to TRBJ1-2, with unresolved D. The CDR3 spans 13 residues. The V end was cut by 10 bases, the J end by 4 bases, with 16 bases between. Germline V CDR1 and CDR2: SNHLY, FYNNEI. The CDR3 loop is CATIWVPSYGYTF. The CDR3 DNA follows: TGTGCCACCATTTGGGTTCCCAGCTATGGCTACACCTTC. The full variable domain, with the rest looked up from reference TRBV2 and TRBJ1-2, is EPEVTQTPSHQVTQMGQEVILRCVPISNHLYFYWYRQILGQKVEFLVSFYNNEISEKSEIFDDQFSVERPDGSNFTLKIRSTKLEDSAMYFCATIWVPSYGYTFGSGTRLTVV.

There are a few counts of this clonotype. CDR3 residues: CAISQRGGTGESSYEQYF. The CDR3, as DNA: TGTGCCATCAGCCAGAGAGGGGGAACGGGGGAGAGCTCCTACGAGCAGTACTTC. The chain carries TRBV10-3 and TRBJ2-7, with D perhaps matching TRBD1 or TRBD2 (6 bases each). CDR1 and CDR2 from the germline V gene are ENHRY and SYGVKD. The CDR3 consists of 18 residues. The V and J ends lost 6 bases and 0 bases respectively, with 24 bases between them.

This clonotype was detected a few times. The chain employs TRBV15 and TRBJ1-5; D gene uncertain. Germline assignment: CDR1 LNHNV and CDR2 YYDKDF (reference sequence). This CDR3 is built from 12 residues. V lost 7 bases, J lost 2 bases, and 6 bases lay in between. CDR3: CATTEGNQPQHF. The CDR3 DNA follows: TGTGCCACCACCGAAGGCAATCAGCCCCAGCATTTT. Based on the CDR3 plus reference TRBV15 and TRBJ1-5, the full variable domain is DAMVIQNPRYQVTQFGKPVTLSCSQTLNHNVMYWYQQKSSQAPKLLFHYYDKDFNNEADTPDNFQSRRPNTSFCFLDIRSPGLGDTAMYLCATTEGNQPQHFGDGTRLSIL.

The chain carries TRBV6-6 and TRBJ2-3; no definite D call. Trimming took 7 bases from V and 0 from J, leaving 14 bases between them. The germline V gene has CDR1 MNHNY and CDR2 SVGAGI (reference sequence). The CDR3 has 15 amino acids. The CDR3 bases are TGTGCCAGCATAATGGCAGTCCCTAGCACAGATACGCAGTATTTT. Amino acids: CASIMAVPSTDTQYF.

This chain uses TRBV15 with TRBJ2-5; the match to TRBD2 covers 8 bases. The CDR3 covers 14 residues. V was pared by 3 bases and J by 2 bases, with 2 bases of the junction left unmatched. Germline loops: CDR1 LNHNV, CDR2 YYDKDF (reference sequence). CDR3 sequence reads: CATSSRGGQETQYF. The CDR3 nucleotides are TGTGCCACCAGCAGCCGGGGGGGTCAAGAGACCCAGTACTTC.

V gene TRBV2 combines with J gene TRBJ2-2; D is possibly TRBD1 (5 bases). The CDR3 covers 13 residues. CDR1 and CDR2 (germline): SNHLY, FYNNEI. V lost 3 bases and J lost 6, with 8 bases in between. CDR3 protein: CASSDRVPGELFF. CDR3 bases: TGTGCCAGCAGTGACAGGGTGCCCGGGGAGCTGTTTTTT.

The V gene is TRBV7-9, the J gene TRBJ2-7; tentatively, D is TRBD1 (6 bases). From germline, CDR1 is SEHNR and CDR2 FQNEAQ (reference sequence). Trimming removed 8 bases at V and 2 bases at J, with 16 bases between. The CDR3 runs to 14 residues. CDR3 coding DNA: TGTGCCAGCTCATCCAGGGACAACCCCTACGAGCAGTACTTC. Amino acids: CASSSRDNPYEQYF.

The CDR3 is CASSPTGPIYTEAFF. For the CDR3, the DNA is TGTGCCAGCAGCCCGACCGGACCGATTTACACTGAAGCTTTCTTT. The J gene is TRBJ1-1, the V gene TRBV7-9; D is unresolved. The CDR3 has 15 residues. Trimming took 5 bases from V and 3 from J, leaving 16 bases between them. Germline CDR1 and CDR2: SEHNR and FQNEAQ (reference sequence).

This clonotype has ten or more counts. The V call is TRBV7-2, the J call TRBJ2-7, with TRBD1 identical over 9 bases. Germline loops: CDR1 SGHTA, CDR2 FQGNSA. With V trimmed by 5 bases and J by 3 bases, 5 bases remained unmatched. The CDR3 covers 14 residues. The CDR3 is CASSTTGGGYEQYF. In DNA form, the CDR3 reads TGTGCCAGCAGCACGACAGGGGGTGGCTACGAGCAGTACTTC.

The CDR3 loop is CASSGQGADEAFF. The CDR3, as DNA: TGTGCCAGCAGTGGGCAGGGGGCTGATGAAGCTTTCTTT. The rearrangement links TRBV2 to TRBJ1-1; 8 bases agree with TRBD1. Per germline, CDR1 SNHLY and CDR2 FYNNEI. V shed 4 bases, J shed 7 bases, and the junction held 5 bases outside the gene matches. The CDR3 runs to 13 residues.

The DNA of the CDR3 is TGTGCCAGTATGGCCACAGGGTTGGGTCAGCCCCAGCATTTT. Residues: CASMATGLGQPQHF. The gene calls are TRBV19 and TRBJ1-5, with D possibly TRBD1 on 6 matching bases. Trimming took off 7 bases at V and 6 bases at J, with 16 bases between the two ends. Germline CDR1 and CDR2: LNHDA and SQIVND (reference sequence). The CDR3 has 14 amino acids.

This clonotype turned up a few times. CDR3 coding DNA: TGTGCCAGCAGCCGTCAGCGGGGCCGGAAGGCAACTAATGAAAAACTGTTTTTT. Translation gives CASSRQRGRKATNEKLFF. V is TRBV7-2 and J is TRBJ1-4; TRBD1 is a possible D gene (5 bases). The V and J ends lost 5 bases and 0 bases respectively, with 19 bases between them. Germline CDR1 SGHTA, CDR2 FQGNSA. The CDR3 loop spans 18 amino acids.

This clonotype was seen at least ten times. The gene calls are TRBV28 and TRBJ2-1, with TRBD1 matching over 11 bases. With V trimmed by 8 bases and J by 6 bases, 6 bases remained unmatched. Per germline, CDR1 MDHEN and CDR2 SYDVKM. The CDR3 runs 14 residues. CDR3 DNA sequence: TGTGCCAGCTTGGGACAGGGGGTTTCCAATGAGCAGTTCTTC. This codes for CASLGQGVSNEQFF. The variable domain in full, completed from reference TRBV28 and TRBJ2-1, reads DVKVTQSSRYLVKRTGEKVFLECVQDMDHENMFWYRQDPGLGLRLIYFSYDVKMKEKGDIPEGYSVSREKKERFSLILESASTNQTSMYLCASLGQGVSNEQFFGPGTRLTVL.